This TCR beta chain was recovered during a study of CD8 T cells in ankylosing spondylitis. MiXCR, run by TCRdb on the 5' RACE reads, gives a single entry per CDR3 protein. The sample has about 88,000 distinct CDR3 sequences, 27% seen once; the top ten hold 55% to 75%. The length of the CDR3 is 16 residues. Trimming took off 3 bases at V and 5 bases at J, with 15 bases between the two ends. Germline lookup yields CDR1 SGHRS and CDR2 YFSETQ. Study observations and caveats: Disease-linked clones, CD8+, were relatively rare in peripheral blood. Reports say disease-linked clones showed up significantly more in matched ankylosing spondylitis synovial fluid. In ankylosing spondylitis blood, a motif of roughly 8 highly homologous TCR beta variants appeared characteristic.

Comment on this clonotype: The antigen is undetermined.

The source of this sequence is a male donor with ankylosing spondylitis or in good health (not recorded which). The sample comprised blood, either unsorted or a sorted T cell fraction (not recorded which). The rearrangement joins TRBV5-1 to TRBJ1-6, with a possible D match to TRBD1 (5 bases). The CDR3 reads CASSSQAGGHNSPLHF. The CDR3 DNA reads TGCGCCAGCAGCTCCCAGGCGGGGGGACATAATTCACCCCTCCACTTT.